This T cell receptor (beta chain) was retrieved from a study of shared clonotypes between healthy human individuals. Across the study: Every donor yielded three CD4 naive, three CD4 memory, two CD8 naive and one CD8 memory plate. Study-level results: Unshared clonotypes carried lower generation probabilities than those common to all four donors.

The assay was immunoSEQ multiplex PCR, and TCRdb's table has in-frame clones only and misses some. Found here are a few million clones, around 90% of them singletons; the top ten hold roughly 0.13%. V dropped 1 base and J dropped 7 bases, with 11 bases sitting between them. The CDR3 is 13 amino acids. The germline V gene encodes CDR1 SGHRS and CDR2 YFSETQ. For this clone: Its antigen is currently unknown.

The clonotype comes from a man in his late teens or twenties in good health. The rearrangement uses TRBV5-1 and TRBJ1-1; D remains ambiguous. Sequences were obtained from naive CD4+ T cells sorted from blood. Described subset: CD45RA+ positively selected. CDR3 sequence (DNA): TGCGCCAGCAGCTTGTCTTCCCCACATGAAGCTTTCTTT. Translated, it gives CASSLSSPHEAFF.